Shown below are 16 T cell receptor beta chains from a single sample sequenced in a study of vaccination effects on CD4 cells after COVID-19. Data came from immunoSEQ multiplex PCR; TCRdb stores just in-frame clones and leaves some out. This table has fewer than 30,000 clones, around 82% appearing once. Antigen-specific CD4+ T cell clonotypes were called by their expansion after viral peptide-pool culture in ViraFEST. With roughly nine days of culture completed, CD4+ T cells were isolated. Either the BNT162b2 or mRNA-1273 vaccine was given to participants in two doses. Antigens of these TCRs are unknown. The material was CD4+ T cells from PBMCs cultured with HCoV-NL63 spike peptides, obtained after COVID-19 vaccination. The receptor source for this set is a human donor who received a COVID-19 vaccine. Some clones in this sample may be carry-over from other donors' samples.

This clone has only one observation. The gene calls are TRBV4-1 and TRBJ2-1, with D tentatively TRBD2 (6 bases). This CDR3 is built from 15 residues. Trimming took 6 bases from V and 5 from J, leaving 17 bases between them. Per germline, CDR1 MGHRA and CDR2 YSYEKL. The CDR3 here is CASSYAGRKNNEQFF. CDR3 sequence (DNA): TGCGCCAGCAGTTATGCGGGACGGAAGAACAATGAGCAGTTCTTC.

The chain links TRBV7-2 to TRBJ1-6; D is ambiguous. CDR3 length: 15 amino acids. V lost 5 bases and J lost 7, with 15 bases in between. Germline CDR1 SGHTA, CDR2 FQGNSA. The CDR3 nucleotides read TGTGCCAGCAGCACGGACCGCTCCTGGAATTCACCCCTCCACTTT. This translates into CASSTDRSWNSPLHF.

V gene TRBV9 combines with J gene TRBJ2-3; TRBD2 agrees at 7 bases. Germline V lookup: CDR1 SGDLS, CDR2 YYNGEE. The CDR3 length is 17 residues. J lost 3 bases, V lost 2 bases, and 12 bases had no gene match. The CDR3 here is CASSVDSAGAVTDTQYF. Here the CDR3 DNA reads TGTGCCAGCAGCGTTGACTCCGCGGGAGCCGTTACAGATACGCAGTATTTT.

This chain's CDR3 is CASSRGQGRGANVLTF. In DNA form, the CDR3 reads TGTGCCAGCAGCAGAGGACAGGGCAGAGGGGCCAACGTCCTGACTTTC. The chain combines TRBV5-6 with TRBJ2-6; 8 positions agree with TRBD1. Germline V gives CDR1 SGHDT, CDR2 YYEEEE. Trimming took 4 bases from V and 4 from J; bases not matched to a gene: 7. The CDR3 runs to 16 residues.

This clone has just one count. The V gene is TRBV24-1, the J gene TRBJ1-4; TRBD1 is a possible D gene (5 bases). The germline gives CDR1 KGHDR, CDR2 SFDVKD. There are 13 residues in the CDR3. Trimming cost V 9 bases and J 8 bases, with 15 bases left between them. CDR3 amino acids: CATGQGANEKLFF. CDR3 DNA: TGTGCCACCGGACAAGGGGCGAACGAAAAACTGTTTTTT.

For the CDR3, the DNA is TGCGCCAGCAGCCTCAGTCCCCTGGGGGCGGACGAAAAACTGTTTTTT. Amino acids: CASSLSPLGADEKLFF. The chain recombines TRBV5-1 with TRBJ1-4; tentative D call: TRBD1 (6 bases). Germline CDR1 reads SGHRS; CDR2 reads YFSETQ. The germline V and J ends were trimmed by 4 bases and 8 bases, with 21 bases remaining between them. This CDR3 contains 16 residues. Drawing the rest from reference TRBV5-1 and TRBJ1-4, the complete variable domain is KAGVTQTPRYLIKTRGQQVTLSCSPISGHRSVSWYQQTPGQGLQFLFEYFSETQRNKGNFPGRFSGRQFSNSRSEMNVSTLELGDSALYLCASSLSPLGADEKLFFGSGTQLSVL.

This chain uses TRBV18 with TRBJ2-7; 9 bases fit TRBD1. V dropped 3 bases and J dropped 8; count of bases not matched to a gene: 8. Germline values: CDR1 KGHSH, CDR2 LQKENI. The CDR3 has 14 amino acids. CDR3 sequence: CASSPDWGQGKQYV. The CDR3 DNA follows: TGTGCCAGCTCACCTGACTGGGGACAGGGTAAGCAGTACGTC.

For the CDR3, the DNA is TGCGCCAGCAGCCCTTATACAGGGACTTCTGGAAACACCATATATTTT. Protein product: CASSPYTGTSGNTIYF. The chain has TRBV4-3 and TRBJ1-3, with D tentatively TRBD1 (6 bases). CDR3 length: 16 residues. From germline, CDR1 is LGHNA and CDR2 YSLEER. The germline V and J ends were trimmed by 4 bases and 1 base, with 14 bases remaining between them.

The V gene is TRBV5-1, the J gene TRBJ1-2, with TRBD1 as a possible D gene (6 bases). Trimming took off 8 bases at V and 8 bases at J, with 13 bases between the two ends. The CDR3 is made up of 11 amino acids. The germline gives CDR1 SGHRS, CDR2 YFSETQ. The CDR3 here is CASETGGGYTF. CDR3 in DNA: TGCGCCAGTGAGACAGGCGGAGGCTACACCTTC.

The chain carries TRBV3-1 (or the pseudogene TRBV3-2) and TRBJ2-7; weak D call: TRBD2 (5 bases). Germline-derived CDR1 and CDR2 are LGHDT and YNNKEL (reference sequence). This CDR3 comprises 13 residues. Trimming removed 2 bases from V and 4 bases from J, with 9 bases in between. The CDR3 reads CASSQLAGYEQYV. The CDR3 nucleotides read TGTGCCAGCAGCCAACTGGCGGGTTACGAGCAGTACGTC.

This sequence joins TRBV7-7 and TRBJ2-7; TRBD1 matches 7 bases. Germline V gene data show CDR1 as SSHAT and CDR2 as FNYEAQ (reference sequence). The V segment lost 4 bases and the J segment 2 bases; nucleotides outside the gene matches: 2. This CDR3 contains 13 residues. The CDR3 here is CASSYGQAYEQYV. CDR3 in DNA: TGTGCCAGCAGCTACGGACAGGCCTACGAGCAGTACGTC.

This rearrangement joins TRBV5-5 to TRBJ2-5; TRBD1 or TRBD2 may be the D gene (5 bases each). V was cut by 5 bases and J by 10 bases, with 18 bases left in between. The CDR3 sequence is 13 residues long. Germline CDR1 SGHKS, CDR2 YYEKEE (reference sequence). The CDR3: CASRPGTGSDQYF. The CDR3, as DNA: TGTGCCAGCAGGCCGGGGACGGGAAGTGACCAGTACTTC.

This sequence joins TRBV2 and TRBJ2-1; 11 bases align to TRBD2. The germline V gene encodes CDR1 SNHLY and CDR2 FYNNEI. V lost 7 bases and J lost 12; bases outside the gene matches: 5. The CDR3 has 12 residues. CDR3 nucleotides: TGTGCCAGCATACTAGCGGGGGACTCGCAGTTCTTC. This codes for CASILAGDSQFF.

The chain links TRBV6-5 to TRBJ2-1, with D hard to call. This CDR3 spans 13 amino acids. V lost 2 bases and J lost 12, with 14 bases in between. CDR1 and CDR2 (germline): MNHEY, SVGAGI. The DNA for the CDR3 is TGTGCCAGCAGTTACCCGGGTTGGCCGGGGCAGTTCTTC. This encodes CASSYPGWPGQFF.

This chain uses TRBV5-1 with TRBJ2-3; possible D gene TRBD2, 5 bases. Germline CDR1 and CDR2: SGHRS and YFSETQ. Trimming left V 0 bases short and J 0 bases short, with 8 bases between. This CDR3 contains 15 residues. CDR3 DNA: TGCGCCAGCAGCTTGGCTAGCTCTAGCACAGATACGCAGTATTTT. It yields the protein CASSLASSSTDTQYF.

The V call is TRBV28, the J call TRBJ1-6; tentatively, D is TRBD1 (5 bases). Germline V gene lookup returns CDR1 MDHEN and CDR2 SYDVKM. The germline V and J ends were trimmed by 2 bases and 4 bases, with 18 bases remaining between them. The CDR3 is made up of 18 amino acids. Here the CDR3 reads CASSLMGRRDRYNSPLHF. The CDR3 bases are TGTGCCAGCAGTTTAATGGGCCGACGTGACAGATATAATTCACCCCTCCACTTT. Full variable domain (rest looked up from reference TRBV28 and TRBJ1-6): DVKVTQSSRYLVKRTGEKVFLECVQDMDHENMFWYRQDPGLGLRLIYFSYDVKMKEKGDIPEGYSVSREKKERFSLILESASTNQTSMYLCASSLMGRRDRYNSPLHFGNGTRLTVT.